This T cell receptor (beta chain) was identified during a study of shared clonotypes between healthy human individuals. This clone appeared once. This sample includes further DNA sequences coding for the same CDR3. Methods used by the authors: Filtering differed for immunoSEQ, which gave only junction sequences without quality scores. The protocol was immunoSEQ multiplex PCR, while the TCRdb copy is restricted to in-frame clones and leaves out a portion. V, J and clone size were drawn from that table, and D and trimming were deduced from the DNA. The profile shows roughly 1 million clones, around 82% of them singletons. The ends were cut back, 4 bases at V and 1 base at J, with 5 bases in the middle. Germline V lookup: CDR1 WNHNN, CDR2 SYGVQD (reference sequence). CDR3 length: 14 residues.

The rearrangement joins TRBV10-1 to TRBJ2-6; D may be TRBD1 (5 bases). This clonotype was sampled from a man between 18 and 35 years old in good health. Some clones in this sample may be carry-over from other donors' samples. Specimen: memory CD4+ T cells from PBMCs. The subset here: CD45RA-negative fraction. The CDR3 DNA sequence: TGCGCCAGCAGTGCAGGGTCTGGGGCCAACGTCCTGACTTTC. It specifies CASSAGSGANVLTF.